This T cell receptor beta chain was sequenced during a study of cytotoxic CD8 clonotypes in ibrutinib-treated CLL. Study background: IGHV unmutated 17 to 18; relapsed/refractory 10 to 11; treatment-naive about 15. Response was recorded as partial in approximately 24 patients and complete in 2; at median 68 months, around 15 remained remitted and about 12 had progressed. Response sampling took place at median approximately eleven months of treatment, range 6 to 36.

The CDR3 runs to 12 residues. Per the germline V gene, CDR1 is SGHTA and CDR2 is FQGNSA. Trimming left V 5 bases short and J 3 bases short, with 6 bases between. TCRdb keeps only in-frame clones here, not all; method: immunoSEQ multiplex PCR. The repertoire holds tens of thousands of clones, with 55% to 75% as singletons. This TCR was sampled from a human donor with chronic lymphocytic leukemia. Material: PBMCs, obtained at disease progression, from a patient treated with ibrutinib. The chain links TRBV7-2 to TRBJ2-3, with D possibly TRBD2 on 5 matching bases. CDR3 loop: CASSPGTDTQYF. The CDR3, as DNA: TGTGCCAGCAGCCCGGGGACAGATACGCAGTATTTT.